This T cell receptor (beta chain) was observed in a study of beta chain features in type 1 diabetes (dated by TCRdb to about 2018). In terms of the full investigation: No differences in mean age, gender distribution, total cell number or subset yield were found between patients and healthy donors. In the study, recently diagnosed type 1 diabetes patients and matched healthy donors were compared on the TCRB repertoires of their sorted circulating CD4+ T cell subsets. Whereas all 30 or so donors provided naive and central memory subsets, regulatory and stem cell-like memory subsets were isolated from just 8 patients and roughly eight healthy donors. Across all samples, 90 million to 130 million sorted cells were examined, and cell number per subset correlated strongly with RNA yield. What the research found in general, with its limitations: In all four CD4+ subsets, TCRB CDR3 length was moderately but significantly shorter in type 1 diabetes patients. Patients with type 1 diabetes made fewer insertions and deleted more nucleotides at VDJ recombination sites, implying thymic rearrangement abnormalities. Because small numbers of individuals were included in the HLA sub-analyses, any influence of HLA type on TCRB rearrangement was left unresolved. PCR may preferentially amplify shorter templates, but because patient and control samples were amplified and corrected together, any resulting skew would affect both groups equally. Because cDNA rather than genomic DNA was sequenced, highly expressing activated cells could have been over-represented, although no difference in activation and CD3 levels was found between groups. Naive, central memory and regulatory TCRB repertoires appeared to be more alike among patients than among healthy donors.

From each donor, a single peripheral blood sample of 100 to 150 mL on average was drawn into heparinised tubes. A BD FACSAria II and a panel including CD45RO, CCR7, CD25, CD127, CD95 and CD27 were used to sort naive, central memory, regulatory and stem cell-like memory CD4+ T cells. A purity above 98% was achieved for all sorted populations. PBMCs were isolated immediately by Lymphoprep density gradient centrifugation and stained directly without culture. Samples were stained and sorted in pairs, with one healthy donor and one patient per experiment, so that batch effects were minimized. All of the isolated RNA was reverse transcribed with the High Capacity cDNA Reverse Transcription Kit, so expressed TCRB transcripts were sequenced. Deep immunoSEQ sequencing was performed on naive, central memory and regulatory T cell samples, with an average of approximately 4 million total reads per sample. Sorted cells were lysed in RLT buffer, and RNA was extracted using DNase-treated RNeasy Micro or Mini kits according to cell number. To prevent cross-contamination, each cell subset was processed individually, whereas patient and healthy donor samples were processed jointly. The immunoSEQ multiplex PCR was used to amplify TCRB sequences from cDNA, generating 87-bp fragments that spanned the CDR3 region. Sequencing of the amplicons was performed on the Illumina HiSeq platform. In the source study's methods: Synthetic template baselines were used to correct PCR bias computationally, reads within Hamming distance 2 were collapsed together, and singletons that could not be merged were discarded. By aligning reads against IMGT, V, D and J genes, CDR3 length, and insertions or deletions at six rearrangement sites were assigned. Within each subset, clonotype counts were normalized to sorted cell number, after which true diversity and Gini coefficients were computed with the tcR R package. Repertoire sharing was quantified using the overlap coefficient calculated on TCRB nucleotide sequences. As a proxy for the pre-selection repertoire, out-of-frame TCRB sequences from naive cells were analyzed. TCRdb limited this immuneACCESS table to in-frame rearrangements with V and J called. A share of clones is missing; checked studies link under half to unresolved V genes, and the rest is unexplained. The V and J calls and the clone size are those of that table, but D and trimming were determined from the DNA. The sample has around 400,000 clones on record, around 13% of them singletons. Together, the top ten hold approximately 0.015% of the sample.

Points on this clone: The antigen it recognizes is unknown. Per-base qualities were not stored, and no clone one base away is much larger.

CDR1 and CDR2 were assigned from the germline V gene as SQVTM and ANQGSEA. V is cut back by 2 bases and J by 0 bases, with 7 bases in the junction unmatched. From cysteine to phenylalanine, the CDR3 is 16 amino acids long. The CDR3 DNA has 48 bases and is translated from base 1. The sequencing input was naive CD4+ T cells from blood. The sample's cell subset or site, from its label and the paper: true naive CD4+ T cells. The chain is encoded by TRBV29-1 joined to TRBJ1-1; TRBD1 matches 9 bases in the middle. The receptor's source is a man younger than 35 in good health. The nucleotide sequence is given as TGCAGCGTTGAAAACAGGGGGCGCGGACTGAACACTGAAGCTTTCTTT. Translated, it reads CSVENRGRGLNTEAFF.